These 8 T cell receptor beta chains were sequenced from one sample in a study of T cell responses to AZD1222 COVID-19 vaccine. Sequencing used immunoSEQ multiplex PCR; TCRdb keeps in-frame clones, though not all of them. Among nearly 200,000 clones listed, 85% to 95% were seen once. The sequenced sample was peripheral blood, obtained 28 days after the second AZD1222 dose. These receptors all come from an adult who received the AZD1222 COVID-19 vaccine.

This chain uses TRBV6-1 with TRBJ1-1; possible D gene TRBD1, 6 bases. CDR1 and CDR2 (germline): MNHNS, SASEGT. The CDR3 runs 16 residues. V lost 1 base to trimming and J lost 0 bases, with 12 bases between them. The CDR3 here is CASSEGWGGLNTEAFF. The CDR3 DNA reads TGTGCCAGCAGTGAAGGTTGGGGGGGCCTGAACACTGAAGCTTTCTTT.

This chain uses TRBV3-1 (or the pseudogene TRBV3-2) with TRBJ1-1, with D possibly TRBD1 on 5 matching bases. From germline, CDR1 is LGHDT and CDR2 YNNKEL (reference sequence). CDR3 length equals 14 residues. V dropped 4 bases and J dropped 2 bases, with 11 bases sitting between them. CDR3 amino acids: CASSLQGGNTEAFF. CDR3 sequence (DNA): TGTGCCAGCAGCCTGCAGGGAGGCAACACTGAAGCTTTCTTT.

This clone was observed once. The chain carries TRBV5-1 and TRBJ1-2; the match to TRBD1 covers 8 bases. The length of the CDR3 is 14 residues. Germline V gives CDR1 SGHRS, CDR2 YFSETQ. Trimming removed 4 bases from V and 6 bases from J; junction bases left unmatched: 8. In DNA form, the CDR3 reads TGCGCCAGCAGCCCCCGACAGGGGCCAAATGGCTACACCTTC. It translates to CASSPRQGPNGYTF.

This clone was seen a single time. The chain carries TRBV7-9 and TRBJ1-3; a weak D match, TRBD1 (6 bases). Germline V gene sequence: CDR1 SEHNR, CDR2 FQNEAQ (reference sequence). V was shortened by 5 bases and J by 2 bases, with 16 bases between the two germline ends. This CDR3 contains 16 residues. The CDR3 DNA reads TGTGCCAGCAGCCCACCGGCGGGGGCGGCTGGAAACACCATATATTTT. Translating it yields CASSPPAGAAGNTIYF.

J is TRBJ1-2 and V is TRBV19; no firm D call. Germline-derived CDR1 and CDR2 are LNHDA and SQIVND (reference sequence). The V end was cut by 3 bases, the J end by 0 bases, with 5 bases between. The length of the CDR3 is 13 residues. The CDR3 DNA sequence: TGTGCCAGTAGTATCCAGCCTAACTATGGCTACACCTTC. It is translated as CASSIQPNYGYTF.

The V call is TRBV10-3, the J call TRBJ1-5, with 9 bases aligning to TRBD1. Germline trimming cut 6 bases from V and 6 bases from J; bases unmatched to any gene: 9. This CDR3 has 15 residues. In germline, CDR1 is ENHRY, CDR2 SYGVKD. Here the CDR3 reads CAISNGQGQSQPQHF. The CDR3 DNA follows: TGTGCCATCAGCAATGGACAGGGGCAAAGTCAGCCCCAGCATTTT.

The gene calls are TRBV11-2 and TRBJ1-1; D not certain. Germline V lookup: CDR1 SGHAT, CDR2 FQNNGV. Trimming took off 5 bases at V and 5 bases at J, with 12 bases between the two ends. The CDR3 covers 13 residues. The CDR3 loop is CASSPYGRTEAFF. CDR3 bases: TGTGCCAGCAGCCCCTACGGGAGAACTGAAGCTTTCTTT.

This chain uses TRBV19 with TRBJ1-2, with no clear D. V was trimmed by 7 bases and J by 7 bases, leaving 16 bases between them. CDR1 is LNHDA, CDR2 SQIVND, per germline (reference sequence). CDR3 length: 13 amino acids. The CDR3 region is CASNDPVDRGYTF. CDR3 nucleotide sequence: TGTGCCAGTAACGATCCCGTTGACCGTGGCTACACCTTC.